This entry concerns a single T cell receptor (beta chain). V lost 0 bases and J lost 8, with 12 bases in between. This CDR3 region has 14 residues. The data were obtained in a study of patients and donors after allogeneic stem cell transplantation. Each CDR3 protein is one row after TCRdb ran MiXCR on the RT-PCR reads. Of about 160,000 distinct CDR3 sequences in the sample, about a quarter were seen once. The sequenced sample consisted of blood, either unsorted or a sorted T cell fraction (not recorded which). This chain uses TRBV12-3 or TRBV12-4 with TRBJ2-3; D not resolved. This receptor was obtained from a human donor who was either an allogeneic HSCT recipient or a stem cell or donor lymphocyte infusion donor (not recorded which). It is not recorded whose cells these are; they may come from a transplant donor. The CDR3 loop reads CASSLAKFGATQYF. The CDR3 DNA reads TGTGCCAGCAGTTTAGCGAAGTTCGGCGCTACGCAGTATTTT.